This TCR beta chain was identified in a study of cytomegalovirus exposure and HLA in healthy donors. Study-wide results and caveats: CMV serostatus alone was available as immune exposure information. As confirmed in vitro, a few CMV-associated chains were specific for CMV antigens.

The PCR employed 60 Vbeta primers together with 13 Jbeta primers. Produced via immunoSEQ multiplex PCR; TCRdb's table is partial and in-frame only. The table shows under 80,000 clones, with approximately 75% occurring only once. The CDR3 covers 13 residues. V was trimmed by 2 bases and J by 0 bases, leaving 3 bases between them. The germline gives CDR1 LGHNA, CDR2 YSLEER. With regard to this clone: No antigen is known for it.

V usage is TRBV4-3 and J usage is TRBJ2-3; D gene ambiguous. Sequenced: PBMCs. The TCR was taken from a woman aged 30 to 39 in good health and CMV-seronegative. CDR3 in amino acids: CASSQTSTDTQYF. CDR3 in DNA: TGCGCCAGCAGCCAAACTAGCACAGATACGCAGTATTTT.